Listed below are T cell receptor beta chains from one sample, sequenced in a study of cytomegalovirus exposure and HLA in healthy donors. Assay: immunoSEQ multiplex PCR; the TCRdb copy retains only in-frame clones and omits some. The sample records about 130,000 clones, roughly 85% being singletons. The source material was PBMCs. The source is a man in his forties or fifties in good health and CMV-seropositive. Both conserved end residues are part of each CDR3. The D gene is left open where the match is weak. A clone size is listed for some rows: how often the clone was seen (once, few, many), or a class if it is expanded.

abundance	j_gene	d_gene	v_gene	CDR3nt	CDR3aa
.	TRBJ1-1	.	TRBV5-1	TGCGCCAGCAGCTTGGTAGCAGGGTCCAACACTGAAGCTTTCTTT	CASSLVAGSNTEAFF
.	TRBJ2-4	TRBD1	TRBV28	TGTGCCGTCCGACAGGGCGCAAACATTCAGTACTTC	CAVRQGANIQYF
.	TRBJ1-6	.	TRBV19	TGTGCCAGTAGTACCACGAAAGGGGATTCACCCCTCCACTTT	CASSTTKGDSPLHF
.	TRBJ1-1	.	TRBV18	TGTGCCAGCTCGGCTGCGAACACTGAAGCTTTCTTT	CASSAANTEAFF
.	TRBJ1-1	.	TRBV28	TGTGCCAGCAGTTTATCGTACACTGAAGCTTTCTTT	CASSLSYTEAFF
.	TRBJ2-7	TRBD2	TRBV7-9	TGTGCCAGCAGCTCAACTAGCGACTCCCCCTACGAGCAGTACTTC	CASSSTSDSPYEQYF
.	TRBJ2-5	TRBD1	TRBV5-4	TGTGCCAGCAGCATACCAGGGGGTGAGACCCAGTACTTC	CASSIPGGETQYF
few	TRBJ2-7	TRBD2	TRBV27	TGTGCCAGCAGTCAACTACAGGCCGGGGGGAGCTACGAGCAGTACTTC	CASSQLQAGGSYEQYF
.	TRBJ1-5	TRBD1	TRBV4-2	TGTGCCAGCAGCTACCACACAGGGGGCGGCAATCAGCCCCAGCATTTT	CASSYHTGGGNQPQHF
.	TRBJ1-5	.	TRBV6-5	TGTGCCAGCAGTTACTCGATAGCGGGGAATCAGCCCCAGCATTTT	CASSYSIAGNQPQHF
.	TRBJ1-1	.	TRBV12-5	TGTGCTAGTGGTTTGGCCTCGGGCACTGAAGCTTTCTTT	CASGLASGTEAFF
.	TRBJ1-5	.	TRBV28	TGTGCCAGCACCCTTCTCACAGGGCAGCCCCAGCATTTT	CASTLLTGQPQHF
.	TRBJ1-5	.	TRBV2	TGTGCCAGCAGGGGGGGGCAGGGCCAGCCCCAGCATTTT	CASRGGQGQPQHF
.	TRBJ2-1	TRBD1	TRBV10-1	TGCGCCAGCAGTGACAGGGGGAATCCTGGAGACCCCTACAATGAGCAGTTCTTC	CASSDRGNPGDPYNEQFF
.	TRBJ2-1	.	TRBV7-9	TGTGCCAGCAGCCTCGACACTTCAGTGGATGAGCAGTTCTTC	CASSLDTSVDEQFF
few	TRBJ1-3	.	TRBV7-3	TGTGCCAGCAGCTTACGACAGGTCCCCGGAAACACCATATATTTT	CASSLRQVPGNTIYF
.	TRBJ1-1	TRBD1	TRBV4-1	TGCGCCAGCAGTGACGACAGGGGAAACACTGAAGCTTTCTTT	CASSDDRGNTEAFF
once	TRBJ2-7	TRBD1	TRBV9	TGTGCCAGCAGCCAGACAGGGGGGCCCTACGAGCAGTACTTC	CASSQTGGPYEQYF
.	TRBJ2-7	TRBD2	TRBV9	TGTGCCAGCAGCCTCCAAAGTAGCGGGAGTCGCGAGCAGTACTTC	CASSLQSSGSREQYF
.	TRBJ2-3	TRBD2	TRBV27	TGTGCCAGCAGTTTAAAGGGGACTAGCGGGAGAGGAACAGATACGCAGTATTTT	CASSLKGTSGRGTDTQYF
.	TRBJ2-3	TRBD2	TRBV5-1	TGCGCCAGCAGCCCGACTAGCGTCGCAGATACGCAGTATTTT	CASSPTSVADTQYF
.	TRBJ1-2	.	TRBV19	TGTGCCAGTAGTAAGAACTACTACATGGATGGCTACACCTTC	CASSKNYYMDGYTF
once	TRBJ1-2	TRBD1	TRBV7-9	TGTGCCAGCAGCTCCCCCTTAAACGACAGGGGGCAATATGGCTACACCTTC	CASSSPLNDRGQYGYTF
.	TRBJ1-1	TRBD1	TRBV19	TGTGCCAGTAATCCTGGGAGGACAGGGGAGACTGAAGCTTTCTTT	CASNPGRTGETEAFF
few	TRBJ2-2	.	TRBV7-9	TGTGCCAGCAGCTCCTACACCGGGGAGCTGTTTTTT	CASSSYTGELFF
once	TRBJ1-2	TRBD1	TRBV28	TGTGCCAGTAGTCCTCTTCCCGGGACAGGCGACTTCTATGGCTACACCTTC	CASSPLPGTGDFYGYTF
.	TRBJ2-3	TRBD1	TRBV5-4	TGTGCCAGCAGCACCAGACAGGGTCGCACAGATACGCAGTATTTT	CASSTRQGRTDTQYF
.	TRBJ2-2	TRBD2	TRBV7-6	TGTGCCTCTCGAAAGGGACTAGCGAACACCGGGGAGCTGTTTTTT	CASRKGLANTGELFF
once	TRBJ1-5	.	TRBV6-1	TGTGCCAGCAGCGCAGGGTTAAGCAATCAGCCCCAGCATTTT	CASSAGLSNQPQHF
.	TRBJ1-2	.	TRBV7-2	TGTGCCAGCAGCTCCTCGGGAACGGCACGTGGCTACACCTTC	CASSSSGTARGYTF
.	TRBJ2-7	.	TRBV7-9	TGTGCCAGCAGCTTAGCCGGGGTCCTCTCCTACGAGCAGTACTTC	CASSLAGVLSYEQYF
.	TRBJ2-3	.	TRBV9	TGTGCCAGCAGCAACGATAGAGCAGATACGCAGTATTTT	CASSNDRADTQYF
.	TRBJ2-7	TRBD1	TRBV14	TGTGCCAGCTCTCCGAGGCTCAGGACAGGTCTTACTCCCTACGAGCAGTACTTC	CASSPRLRTGLTPYEQYF
few	TRBJ2-3	TRBD2	TRBV2	TGTGCCACCCAAGAACCACTAGCGGGTTGGACGCAGTATTTT	CATQEPLAGWTQYF
.	TRBJ1-2	TRBD1	TRBV5-1	TGCGCCAGCAGCTTGTTACAGGGGACAAGCTATGGCTACACCTTC	CASSLLQGTSYGYTF
.	TRBJ2-1	.	TRBV28	TGTGCCAGCAGCTCGTTACCCCCCTCGGACAATGAGCAGTTCTTC	CASSSLPPSDNEQFF
.	TRBJ2-2	TRBD2	TRBV11-3	TGTGCCAGCAGCCCCCAGCGGGAGGCCGGGGAGCTGTTTTTT	CASSPQREAGELFF
.	TRBJ2-7	TRBD1	TRBV6-6	TGTGCCAGCACCCTGGGACAGGGGGACCGCGAGCAGTACTTC	CASTLGQGDREQYF
once	TRBJ1-6	.	TRBV4-1	TGCGCCAGCCGACTCACCCAGAGCTCCTATAATTCACCCCTCCACTTT	CASRLTQSSYNSPLHF
once	TRBJ2-2	TRBD1	TRBV19	TGTGCCAGTAGTATAGGAGGTAGGACTACGGGACAGGGCCCAAACACCGGGGAGCTGTTTTTT	CASSIGGRTTGQGPNTGELFF
.	TRBJ1-1	.	TRBV5-1	TGCGCCAGCAGCTTGAATCAGGGTGGGCGAACTGAAGCTTTCTTT	CASSLNQGGRTEAFF
.	TRBJ2-7	.	TRBV27	TGTGCCAGCAGTTTGACTGGCTTCTACGAGCAGTACTTC	CASSLTGFYEQYF
few	TRBJ2-1	TRBD2	TRBV5-8	TGTGCCAGCAGCTCGCTAGCGGGTTCCAATGAGCAGTTCTTC	CASSSLAGSNEQFF
.	TRBJ2-5	TRBD2	TRBV6-1	TGTGCCAGCAGTGGTGGGACTAGCGGAGAAGAGACCCAGTACTTC	CASSGGTSGEETQYF
.	TRBJ2-3	.	TRBV5-1	TGCGCCAGCAGCTCACAGGGGGGGGTGTATGTGGATACGCAGTATTTT	CASSSQGGVYVDTQYF